Each of the 10 T cell receptor beta chains below was sequenced from the same sample in a study of blood T cell repertoires in COVID-19. This table comes from immunoSEQ multiplex PCR, and its TCRdb copy is limited to in-frame clones, with some not included. Counted here are 350,000 to 450,000 clones, 80% to 90% occurring once; the ten biggest clones make up 7.1%. The specimen was peripheral blood. These receptors were collected from a woman aged 55-70 years with COVID-19, enrolled during active disease.

J is TRBJ2-5 and V is TRBV5-1; 10 nucleotides agree with TRBD2. Trimming cost V 3 bases and J 4 bases; bases outside gene matches: 9. Germline lookup yields CDR1 SGHRS and CDR2 YFSETQ. There are 16 residues in the CDR3. The CDR3, as DNA: TGCGCCAGCAGCTACCGGACTAGCGGACGGGCAGAGACCCAGTACTTC. It is translated as CASSYRTSGRAETQYF.

V usage is TRBV5-8 and J usage is TRBJ2-7; possible D gene TRBD2, 6 bases. With 0 bases removed from V and 2 bases from J, the gap between germline ends came to 15 bases. Per the germline V gene, CDR1 is SGHTS and CDR2 is YDEGEE. This CDR3 contains 16 residues. CDR3 loop: CASSLERAGMAYEQYF. The CDR3 coding sequence is TGTGCCAGCAGCTTGGAGCGGGCAGGGATGGCCTACGAGCAGTACTTC. Together with reference TRBV5-8 and TRBJ2-7, the CDR3 gives the full variable domain: EAGVTQSPTHLIKTRGQQATLRCSPISGHTSVYWYQQALGLGLQFLLWYDEGEERNRGNFPPRFSGRQFPNYSSELNVNALELEDSALYLCASSLERAGMAYEQYFGPGTRLTVT.

The rearrangement joins TRBV30 to TRBJ2-7; the D is unclear. Trimming left V 2 bases short and J 7 bases short, with 12 bases between. The CDR3 has 12 amino acids. Per the germline V gene, CDR1 is GTSNPN and CDR2 is SVGIG (reference sequence). CDR3 loop: CAWSLLGREQYF. The CDR3, as DNA: TGTGCCTGGAGTTTGCTTGGTCGGGAGCAGTACTTC.

The rearrangement links TRBV5-1 to TRBJ2-7; no clear D gene. The CDR3 consists of 16 residues. V lost 1 base, J lost 2 bases, and 16 bases lay in between. The germline CDR1 and CDR2 sequences are SGHRS and YFSETQ. The CDR3 region has the DNA TGCGCCAGCAGCTTGTTGGCCTTTCGAACCCCCTACGAGCAGTACTTC. It specifies CASSLLAFRTPYEQYF.

In DNA form, the CDR3 reads TGTGCCAGCAGGACTAGCGGGGGGTCCACAGATACGCAGTATTTT. Its protein product is CASRTSGGSTDTQYF. V is TRBV7-6 and J is TRBJ2-3; 13 bases match TRBD2. The ends lost 6 bases at V and 2 bases at J; junction bases unmatched: 2. This CDR3 is 15 amino acids long. Germline V lookup: CDR1 SGHVS, CDR2 FNYEAQ.

V usage is TRBV20-1 and J usage is TRBJ2-7, with D maybe TRBD2 (6 bases). V was trimmed by 3 bases and J by 4 bases, leaving 16 bases between them. CDR1 and CDR2 (germline): DFQATT, SNEGSKA (reference sequence). This CDR3 has 14 residues. This CDR3 reads CSASTGLNFYEQYF. The CDR3 region has the DNA TGCAGTGCTAGTACGGGACTCAACTTTTACGAGCAGTACTTC.

J is TRBJ1-2 and V is TRBV30; no firm D call. From germline, CDR1 is GTSNPN and CDR2 SVGIG (reference sequence). Deletions cut 1 base from V and 2 bases from J, with 8 bases between. The CDR3 loop spans 13 amino acids. The CDR3 reads CAWSAGRNYGYTF. DNA of the CDR3: TGTGCCTGGAGTGCGGGAAGGAACTATGGCTACACCTTC. The full variable domain, completed using reference TRBV30 and TRBJ1-2, is SQTIHQWPATLVQPVGSPLSLECTVEGTSNPNLYWYRQAAGRGLQLLFYSVGIGQISSEVPQNLSASRPQDRQFILSSKKLLLSDSGFYLCAWSAGRNYGYTFGSGTRLTVV.

The genes are TRBV19 and TRBJ2-7, with D tentatively TRBD1 (6 bases). Trimming pared 0 bases from V and 2 bases from J, leaving 8 bases between. Germline CDR1 and CDR2: LNHDA and SQIVND (reference sequence). This CDR3 comprises 14 residues. CDR3 in amino acids: CASSIDRGPYEQYF. The CDR3 DNA reads as TGTGCCAGTAGTATAGACAGGGGCCCCTACGAGCAGTACTTC.

V usage is TRBV19 and J usage is TRBJ2-2; tentatively, D is TRBD1 (5 bases). There are 14 residues in the CDR3. The V end lost 7 bases, the J end lost 7 bases, and 16 bases lay between the germline ends. Germline V gives CDR1 LNHDA, CDR2 SQIVND (reference sequence). CDR3 in DNA: TGTGCCAGTAATACACAGGTTATTCTCGGGGAGCTGTTTTTT. This sequence encodes CASNTQVILGELFF.

This chain links TRBV5-1 with TRBJ1-4; D gene uncertain. Deletions cut 2 bases from V and 3 bases from J, with 5 bases between. Germline CDR1 and CDR2: SGHRS and YFSETQ. There are 13 residues in the CDR3. The CDR3 DNA sequence: TGCGCCAGCAGCTTTGGCCCTAATGAAAAACTGTTTTTT. Protein product: CASSFGPNEKLFF.